Below, one T cell receptor (beta chain) is given with its context. The antigen is not known. This entry is derived from a study of cytomegalovirus exposure and HLA in healthy donors. Overall study results and limits: In an earlier analysis, in about 530 donors, most V segments appeared productive either ~87% or ~30% of the time.

The PCR employed 60 Vbeta primers together with 13 Jbeta primers. Using immunoSEQ multiplex PCR, the repertoire was profiled, and TCRdb retains in-frame clones only, with some absent. Among around 86,000 clones, approximately 7.6% were seen once, and the ten largest hold 2.3%. Each of the donors was a healthy bone marrow donor. This CDR3 is 15 amino acids long. Losses at the gene ends were 6 bases for V and 4 bases for J; bases not matched to a gene: 7. From germline, CDR1 is MNHEY and CDR2 SMNVEV (reference sequence). Sequenced input: PBMCs. The chain joins TRBV27 to TRBJ1-5, with 9 bases lining up with TRBD1. The receptor's source is a man aged 45-60 years in good health and CMV-seronegative. In nucleotides, the CDR3 is TGTGCCAGCAGCGAAACAGGGGGCTTTAATCAGCCCCAGCATTTT. It codes for CASSETGGFNQPQHF.